Many counts were recorded for the clone carrying this T cell receptor beta chain. These data are taken from a study of spatial heterogeneity in lung cancer. Time point in this sample: sample taken at primary tumor resection. No cells were sorted before sequencing. The whole RNA sequenced was extracted from tumor, nontumor lung or frozen PBMC. From the 5' RACE reads, TCRdb called clonotypes with MiXCR, one entry per CDR3 protein. The sample shows some 3,000 distinct CDR3 sequences, under 40% of them seen only once. The sample consisted of PBMCs, taken at surgery. The sequence was collected from a male donor with early-stage non-small cell lung cancer.

The chain's CDR3 is CASGTGTYEQYF. DNA of the CDR3: TGTGCCAGCGGGACGGGAACCTACGAGCAGTACTTC. This rearrangement joins TRBV2 to TRBJ2-7; D may match TRBD1 or TRBD2 (5 bases each). Looked up from germline, CDR1 is SNHLY and CDR2 is FYNNEI. V was cut by 8 bases and J by 2 bases, with 10 bases left in between. The CDR3 contains 12 residues.